Below are 3 T cell receptor beta chains sequenced from a single sample in a study of memory CD4+ T cells and cytomegalovirus serostatus. Single viable CD3+CD4+CD8-CD45RO+ cells were sorted as the memory CD4+ T cells. Some clones are missing from TCRdb's copy, which holds only in-frame ones; the method was immunoSEQ multiplex PCR. The sample has approximately 50,000 clones, approximately 78% seen once. Sequenced sample: memory CD4+ T cells from blood. The receptors were gathered from an adult in good health and CMV-seronegative.

The chain joins TRBV19 to TRBJ2-2; the match to TRBD2 covers 8 bases. The CDR3 consists of 15 residues. V gave up 5 bases and J gave up 5 bases; unmatched junction bases: 7. Germline lookup yields CDR1 LNHDA and CDR2 SQIVND (reference sequence). The CDR3: CASSFQSGRTGELFF. The CDR3 DNA is TGTGCCAGTAGTTTCCAGAGCGGGAGAACCGGGGAGCTGTTTTTT.

This clone was seen only once. The chain links TRBV6-5 to TRBJ1-5; 8 positions agree with TRBD1. Germline trimming cut 4 bases from V and 4 bases from J; bases unmatched to any gene: 6. Per the germline V gene, CDR1 is MNHEY and CDR2 is SVGAGI. This CDR3 region has 15 residues. The CDR3 coding sequence is TGTGCCAGCAGTTTAGGGACAGGTTCGAATCAGCCCCAGCATTTT. It codes for CASSLGTGSNQPQHF.

V usage is TRBV30 and J usage is TRBJ2-1; the D gene is possibly TRBD1 (5 bases). This CDR3 region has 14 residues. CDR1 is GTSNPN, CDR2 SVGIG, per germline (reference sequence). V lost 1 base to trimming and J lost 9 bases, with 16 bases between them. The DNA for the CDR3 is TGTGCCTGGAGTGCTAATCGGGTTAGGGGTGAGCAGTTCTTC. Translating it yields CAWSANRVRGEQFF.